The clone carrying this T cell receptor (beta chain) was detected a few times. Its antigen is undetermined. This entry belongs to a study of T-cell memory formation after mild COVID-19. Study at large: The TCR clusters were mostly specific to one donor.

Constant-segment primers served in 5'RACE that generated TCR alpha and TCR beta cDNA libraries bearing sample barcodes and UMIs. TCRdb redid the calling of the 5' RACE reads with MiXCR, one entry per CDR3 protein. The sample lists about 390,000 distinct CDR3 sequences, 20% to 25% occurring once. Germline V gives CDR1 KGHDR, CDR2 SFDVKD. This CDR3 comprises 16 residues. V was clipped by 3 bases and J by 2 bases, with 16 bases between them. Study outcomes and limitations: Some responding clones appeared in pre-infection memory, suggesting cross-reactive memory joined.

Sequenced sample: PBMCs or a T cell subset sorted from them (not recorded which). The clonotype originates from an adult woman who had mild COVID-19 (a few samples of this study predate the infection). Cell type and time point are not known. The chain couples TRBV24-1 to TRBJ2-7, with no clear D. The CDR3 DNA is TGTGCCACCAGTGATGGGGTCCAGCTCCTTACCTACGAGCAGTACTTC. The encoded protein is CATSDGVQLLTYEQYF.